One and the same sample provided the 32 T cell receptor beta chains below, sequenced in a study of T-cell reconstitution after alpha-beta-depleted transplantation in children. Unique molecular identifiers featured in how the TCRbeta library was prepared. TCRdb reprocessed the PCR reads via MiXCR and lists one record per CDR3 protein. The table includes 500,000 to 600,000 distinct CDR3 sequences, approximately 29% detected once. This specimen was PBMCs from the stem cell graft donor, taken from the stem cell graft. These receptors were obtained from a human donor who donated a stem cell graft to a child with aplastic anemia.

The V gene is TRBV20-1, the J gene TRBJ1-4; 8 nucleotides agree with TRBD1. The germline gives CDR1 DFQATT, CDR2 SNEGSKA (reference sequence). The CDR3 has 14 residues. V dropped 5 bases and J dropped 5; count of bases not matched to a gene: 7. CDR3 in DNA: TGCAGTGCTCAGAGCACAGGGGGGAATGAAAAACTGTTTTTT. It translates to CSAQSTGGNEKLFF.

CDR3 DNA: TGCAGTGCCGCCCCCCCTGGGATCCAAGAGACCCAGTACTTC. It encodes CSAAPPGIQETQYF. The chain joins TRBV20-1 to TRBJ2-5; unclear D gene. This CDR3 is 14 amino acids long. V was cut by 6 bases and J by 1 base, with 15 bases left in between. Germline V CDR1 and CDR2: DFQATT, SNEGSKA (reference sequence).

Note on this clonotype: Germline and junction disagree at one end, which may indicate a read error. The J gene is TRBJ1-1, the V gene TRBV30, with D maybe TRBD1 (6 bases). CDR1 is GTSNPN and CDR2 is SVGIG in the germline V gene (reference sequence). The CDR3 extends over 13 amino acids. The CDR3 is CTWRREGGTEAFF. CDR3 DNA sequence: TGTACCTGGAGAAGGGAAGGGGGCACTGAAGCTTTCTTT.

The rearrangement uses TRBV12-3 or TRBV12-4 and TRBJ2-1; TRBD2 agrees at 11 bases. V was pared by 7 bases and J by 2 bases, with 4 bases of the junction left unmatched. The CDR3 has 15 amino acids. The DNA for the CDR3 is TGTGCCAGCACCAGTAGCGGGAGGGCCTACAATGAGCAGTTCTTC. This translates into CASTSSGRAYNEQFF.

The rearrangement links TRBV15 to TRBJ1-2; no clear D gene. This CDR3 region has 13 residues. Germline CDR1 reads LNHNV; CDR2 reads YYDKDF (reference sequence). Trimming removed 3 bases at V and 7 bases at J, with 12 bases between. As DNA, the CDR3 is TGTGCCACCAGCAGGACCGCCTTGGGTGGCTACACCTTC. Encoded protein: CATSRTALGGYTF.

The rearrangement links TRBV29-1 to TRBJ2-2; 9 bases line up with TRBD2. Germline V gene data show CDR1 as SQVTM and CDR2 as ANQGSEA. The trim removed 6 bases at V and 5 bases at J, leaving 10 bases unmatched. The CDR3 totals 15 residues. The CDR3 reads CSVGRGLAGTGELFF. The CDR3 region has the DNA TGCAGCGTCGGAAGAGGCCTAGCGGGAACCGGGGAGCTGTTTTTT.

Concerning this clonotype: A read error may account for a junction end that differs from germline. The chain employs TRBV18 and TRBJ1-1; D is undetermined. Germline CDR1 is KGHSH and CDR2 is LQKENI. The CDR3 loop spans 15 amino acids. DNA for the CDR3: TGTGCCAGCTCCCAATCGGAGACAAGGAACACTGAATCTTTCTTT. This codes for CASSQSETRNTESFF.

This clonotype was detected only a few times. This chain uses TRBV6-5 with TRBJ2-7, with TRBD1 matching over 8 bases. The length of the CDR3 is 13 residues. From germline, CDR1 is MNHEY and CDR2 SVGAGI. J was trimmed by 7 bases and V by 2 bases; bases with no gene match: 4. For the CDR3, the DNA is TGTGCCAGCAGTTACACCACAGGGGGAGAGCAGTACTTC. Translated: CASSYTTGGEQYF.

The genes are TRBV7-8 and TRBJ2-7; D unclear. Trimming shortened V by 5 bases and J by 3 bases, and 14 bases separated the two germline ends. The germline CDR1 and CDR2 sequences are SGHVS and FQNEAQ. The CDR3 covers 14 residues. Written as DNA, the CDR3 is TGTGCCAGCAGCCCGTTAGTGACCAGCTACGAGCAGTACGTC. It translates to CASSPLVTSYEQYV.

The chain carries TRBV12-5 and TRBJ1-1, with D hard to call. The CDR3 extends over 15 amino acids. V lost 3 bases and J 3 bases, leaving 14 bases between the germline ends. CDR1 LGHNT and CDR2 FRNRAP come from the germline V gene. The CDR3 here is CASGFAGSLDTEAFF. DNA of the CDR3: TGTGCTAGTGGTTTTGCGGGGTCTTTGGACACTGAAGCTTTCTTT.

Only a few counts were recorded for this clonotype. The V call is TRBV7-2, the J call TRBJ1-2; perhaps TRBD1 as D (5 bases). V lost 2 bases to trimming and J lost 3 bases, with 10 bases between them. Looked up from germline, CDR1 is SGHTA and CDR2 is FQGNSA. The CDR3 totals 14 residues. As DNA, the CDR3 is TGTGCCAGCAGCTTATTGCAGGGCCACTATGGCTACACCTTC. It is translated as CASSLLQGHYGYTF. Drawing the rest from reference TRBV7-2 and TRBJ1-2, the complete variable domain is GAGVSQSPSNKVTEKGKDVELRCDPISGHTALYWYRQSLGQGLEFLIYFQGNSAPDKSGLPSDRFSAERTGGSVSTLTIQRTQQEDSAVYLCASSLLQGHYGYTFGSGTRLTVV.

This clonotype came up a few times. The CDR3 DNA reads as TGCAGTGCTAGCGGGTATGGCTACACCTTC. The encoded protein is CSASGYGYTF. The gene calls are TRBV20-1 and TRBJ1-2; D unresolved. Germline CDR1 is DFQATT and CDR2 is SNEGSKA (reference sequence). V was pared by 3 bases and J by 5 bases, with 4 bases between. This CDR3 contains 10 residues.

A few counts support this clonotype. The J gene is TRBJ1-1, the V gene TRBV7-9; 8 nucleotides agree with TRBD1. CDR3 length: 15 residues. In germline, CDR1 is SEHNR, CDR2 FQNEAQ (reference sequence). V lost 4 bases, J lost 6 bases, and 10 bases stayed unmatched. CDR3 residues: CASSSFQGALAEAFF. DNA of the CDR3: TGTGCCAGCAGCTCGTTCCAGGGGGCGTTAGCTGAAGCTTTCTTT.

This clonotype turned up a few times. This sequence joins TRBV12-3 or TRBV12-4 and TRBJ2-3, with D perhaps matching TRBD2 (6 bases). V was shortened by 7 bases and J by 0 bases, with 11 bases between the two germline ends. The CDR3 contains 14 residues. The CDR3 spells CASKPGTSTDTQYF. The CDR3 DNA reads TGTGCCAGCAAGCCAGGGACTAGCACAGATACGCAGTATTTT.

The chain links TRBV24-1 to TRBJ2-1; 11 bases match TRBD2. The germline V gene has CDR1 KGHDR and CDR2 SFDVKD. V lost 7 bases and J lost 4; bases outside the gene matches: 5. This CDR3 is built from 15 residues. The CDR3 loop is CATSYSGRVYNEQFF. CDR3 bases: TGTGCCACCAGCTATAGCGGGAGGGTGTACAATGAGCAGTTCTTC.

The J gene is TRBJ2-7, the V gene TRBV7-8, with 10 bases matching TRBD2. The length of the CDR3 is 16 residues. The germline V gene has CDR1 SGHVS and CDR2 FQNEAQ. V gave up 0 bases and J gave up 5 bases; unmatched junction bases: 7. CDR3 sequence (DNA): TGTGCCAGCAGCTTAGCTAAAGCGGGAGGGCCCCACGAGCAGTACGTC. Its translation: CASSLAKAGGPHEQYV.

This clonotype turned up a few times. The gene calls are TRBV7-6 and TRBJ1-1; a weak D match, TRBD1 (5 bases). This CDR3 has 15 amino acids. Germline V CDR1 and CDR2: SGHVS, FNYEAQ. Trimming removed 3 bases at V and 0 bases at J, with 11 bases between. The CDR3 sequence: CASSFSTGMNTEAFF. In DNA, the CDR3 is TGTGCCAGCAGCTTTTCCACAGGAATGAACACTGAAGCTTTCTTT.

The chain combines TRBV3-1 with TRBJ2-3, with 7 bases aligning to TRBD1. CDR3 length: 15 residues. Trimming removed 5 bases from V and 2 bases from J; junction bases left unmatched: 7. Germline-derived CDR1 and CDR2 are LGHDT and YNNKEL (reference sequence). This CDR3 reads CASSDGQDHTDTQYF. The CDR3 DNA reads as TGTGCCAGCAGCGATGGACAGGACCACACAGATACGCAGTATTTT.

This clonotype was recorded a few times. V is TRBV9 and J is TRBJ1-1; 9 bases align to TRBD1. V lost 3 bases and J lost 11; bases outside the gene matches: 14. The CDR3 sequence is 15 residues long. Germline lookup yields CDR1 SGDLS and CDR2 YYNGEE. CDR3 coding DNA: TGTGCCAGCAGCGCGAGTGTAACAGGGGGCGATGGGGCTTTCTTT. Residues: CASSASVTGGDGAFF.

This clonotype was observed a few times. The genes are TRBV7-2 and TRBJ2-6, with TRBD2 as a possible D gene (6 bases). The CDR3 contains 14 residues. Germline V CDR1 and CDR2: SGHTA, FQGNSA. Trimming shortened V by 8 bases and J by 7 bases, and 15 bases separated the two germline ends. CDR3 nucleotides: TGTGCCAGCCGGACCGCCGGGGGAGCCAACGTCCTGACTTTC. Amino acids: CASRTAGGANVLTF.

In this sample, this clonotype turned up a few times. CDR3 sequence reads: CASSRAGGSYEQYF. Here the CDR3 DNA reads TGTGCCAGCAGTCGGGCGGGAGGCTCCTACGAGCAGTACTTC. The gene calls are TRBV6-5 and TRBJ2-7; 8 positions agree with TRBD2. Germline lookup yields CDR1 MNHEY and CDR2 SVGAGI. V gave up 5 bases and J gave up 0 bases; unmatched junction bases: 3. The length of the CDR3 is 14 residues.

There are a few counts of this clonotype. The gene calls are TRBV5-4 and TRBJ1-1; D perhaps matches TRBD1 (5 bases). The germline CDR1 and CDR2 sequences are SGHNT and YYREEE (reference sequence). Trimming pared 0 bases from V and 7 bases from J, leaving 16 bases between. The CDR3 has 15 residues. The CDR3 region has the DNA TGTGCCAGCAGCTTGGCCATAAGGGACTCGTATGAAGCTTTCTTT. It yields the protein CASSLAIRDSYEAFF.

The chain joins TRBV14 to TRBJ1-3, with D unclear. CDR3 length equals 20 residues. V shed 0 bases and J shed 1 base, with 22 bases lying between them. CDR1 and CDR2 from the germline V gene are SGHDN and FVKESK. The CDR3 sequence is CASSQDSARGRSESGNTIYF. CDR3 nucleotide sequence: TGTGCCAGCAGCCAAGATTCCGCCCGCGGGCGCAGTGAATCTGGAAACACCATATATTTT.

This clonotype came up a few times. The chain has TRBV18 and TRBJ1-1; no clear D. The V and J ends lost 2 bases and 3 bases respectively, with 7 bases between them. Germline V lookup: CDR1 KGHSH, CDR2 LQKENI. The CDR3 has 13 amino acids. The CDR3 protein is CASSPGEDTEAFF. CDR3 coding DNA: TGTGCCAGCTCACCAGGGGAGGACACTGAAGCTTTCTTT.

The genes are TRBV5-1 and TRBJ1-4; D not certain. Trimming took off 0 bases at V and 1 base at J, with 10 bases between the two ends. Looked up from germline, CDR1 is SGHRS and CDR2 is YFSETQ. CDR3 length equals 16 residues. The CDR3 DNA is TGCGCCAGCAGCTTGGTCGAGGGCGGAACTAATGAAAAACTGTTTTTT. Encoded protein: CASSLVEGGTNEKLFF.

This clonotype occurred a few times. This chain joins TRBV7-9 and TRBJ2-5; D call uncertain. V was trimmed by 5 bases and J by 5 bases, leaving 12 bases between them. There are 13 residues in the CDR3. Per the germline V gene, CDR1 is SEHNR and CDR2 is FQNEAQ (reference sequence). For the CDR3, the DNA is TGTGCCAGCAGCGCTCCCTCCCGGGAGACCCAGTACTTC. This sequence encodes CASSAPSRETQYF.

This chain joins TRBV29-1 and TRBJ2-2; D is uncertain. The CDR3 length is 14 residues. Germline V gene data show CDR1 as SQVTM and CDR2 as ANQGSEA. V lost 3 bases to trimming and J lost 1 base, with 9 bases between them. The CDR3 DNA reads as TGCAGCGTTGACGGCCAGCTGAACACCGGGGAGCTGTTTTTT. Its protein product is CSVDGQLNTGELFF.

This clonotype showed up just a few times. J is TRBJ1-4 and V is TRBV10-3, with TRBD1 matching 8 bases. The CDR3 loop spans 14 amino acids. Germline V gene sequence: CDR1 ENHRY, CDR2 SYGVKD. V lost 5 bases to trimming and J lost 5 bases; unmatched junction nucleotides: 4. The CDR3 is CAISNRDRNEKLFF. DNA of the CDR3: TGTGCCATCAGTAACCGGGACAGGAATGAAAAACTGTTTTTT.

The sample holds a few counts of this clonotype. The rearrangement uses TRBV10-3 and TRBJ2-3; TRBD2 aligns across 10 bases. Germline CDR1 and CDR2: ENHRY and SYGVKD. The CDR3 covers 15 residues. The J segment lost 2 bases and the V segment lost 6 bases, leaving 5 bases of the junction unmatched. The CDR3 here is CAIRKAGGNTDTQYF. In DNA, the CDR3 is TGTGCCATCAGGAAAGCGGGAGGGAACACAGATACGCAGTATTTT.

The CDR3 DNA sequence: TGCAGCGTTGAAAGCGGGAGGGGCTACGAGCAGTACTTC. Protein: CSVESGRGYEQYF. This rearrangement joins TRBV29-1 to TRBJ2-7, with TRBD2 matching 10 bases. V lost 2 bases, J lost 3 bases, and 1 base stayed unmatched. The germline gives CDR1 SQVTM, CDR2 ANQGSEA. This CDR3 has 13 residues.

This clonotype was counted between two and nine times. The V call is TRBV24-1, the J call TRBJ2-2, with 8 bases fitting TRBD1. Per germline, CDR1 KGHDR and CDR2 SFDVKD. CDR3 length: 15 residues. J lost 5 bases, V lost 3 bases, and 4 bases had no gene match. The CDR3 is CATSDPRGQTGELFF. The CDR3 nucleotides read TGTGCCACCAGTGATCCCAGGGGGCAGACCGGGGAGCTGTTTTTT.

In this sample, this clonotype turned up once. The genes are TRBV12-3 or TRBV12-4 and TRBJ2-5; the D gene is possibly TRBD1 (6 bases). This CDR3 has 15 residues. V was pared by 7 bases and J by 4 bases, with 19 bases between. For the CDR3, the DNA is TGTGCCAGCAAGTATGCACAGGGTTTAGGAGAGACCCAGTACTTC. It is translated as CASKYAQGLGETQYF.